Shown below are 9 T cell receptor beta chains from a single sample sequenced in a study of vaccination and CD4 T cells after COVID-19. Their target antigens are unknown. With the Oncomine TCR Beta short-read assay, DNA from cultured CD4+ T cells was sequenced. TCRdb re-derived calls from the PCR reads in MiXCR, one entry per CDR3 protein. The sample yields 15,000 to 25,000 distinct CDR3 sequences, under 70% seen once. The treatment is: approximately 10-day PBMC culture with coronavirus spike peptide pools or control peptides (ViraFEST assay). Sequenced input: CD4+ T cells from blood, cultured in vitro. These TCRs come from a human donor who had recovered from COVID-19.

The chain links TRBV10-2 to TRBJ1-1; D remains ambiguous. The V gene lost 6 bases and the J gene lost 4 bases, with 9 bases spanning the gap. The CDR3 spans 12 residues. Germline CDR1 and CDR2: WSHSY and SAAADI. CDR3 sequence (DNA): TGCGCCAGCAGACGGACGGGCACTGAAGCTTTCTTT. Translated: CASRRTGTEAFF.

This sequence joins TRBV20-1 and TRBJ1-5; D remains unclear. Trimming took off 5 bases at V and 1 base at J, with 6 bases between the two ends. Looked up from germline, CDR1 is DFQATT and CDR2 is SNEGSKA (reference sequence). The CDR3 is 12 amino acids. Here the CDR3 DNA reads TGCAGTGCTTTTTCCAGCAATCAGCCCCAGCATTTT. Amino acid sequence: CSAFSSNQPQHF.

The J gene is TRBJ1-2, the V gene TRBV7-2, with unresolved D. The CDR3 is 16 amino acids. V was cut by 4 bases and J by 0 bases, with 15 bases left in between. Germline lookup yields CDR1 SGHTA and CDR2 FQGNSA. The CDR3 loop is CASSSSPPDANYGYTF. The CDR3 nucleotides read TGTGCCAGCAGCTCATCCCCTCCAGACGCTAACTATGGCTACACCTTC.

V and J are TRBV6-2 or TRBV6-3 and TRBJ1-3; D uncertain. Germline V lookup: CDR1 MNHEY, CDR2 SVGEGT. The CDR3 totals 11 residues. V was pared by 6 bases and J by 4 bases, with 4 bases between. The CDR3 sequence is CASSTGNTIYF. For the CDR3, the DNA is TGTGCCAGCAGCACCGGAAACACCATATATTTT.

This clonotype was counted a few times. V and J are TRBV27 and TRBJ1-3; 8 bases map to TRBD1. From germline, CDR1 is MNHEY and CDR2 SMNVEV (reference sequence). The CDR3 covers 16 residues. V trimming: 6 bases; J trimming: 2 bases; junction bases outside the gene matches: 9. The CDR3 region has the DNA TGTGCCAGCAGGAGGACAGGGACCGTCCCTGGAAACACCATATATTTT. The encoded protein is CASRRTGTVPGNTIYF.

This clonotype was counted a few times. J is TRBJ1-6 and V is TRBV2; D is possibly TRBD1 (6 bases). The germline V and J ends were trimmed by 4 bases and 10 bases, with 20 bases remaining between them. This CDR3 contains 16 residues. The germline V gene encodes CDR1 SNHLY and CDR2 FYNNEI. The CDR3 DNA sequence: TGTGCCAGCAGTGTTGGAGAGGGGGAAAGGAACTCACCCCTCCACTTT. It is translated as CASSVGEGERNSPLHF.

The rearrangement uses TRBV7-2 and TRBJ2-7; 9 nucleotides match TRBD1. The CDR3 covers 13 residues. Germline V CDR1 and CDR2: SGHTA, FQGNSA. Unmatched junction bases numbered 2, after V lost 2 bases and J lost 6 bases. Here the CDR3 reads CASSLRDRAEQYF. The DNA of the CDR3 is TGTGCCAGCAGCTTAAGGGACAGGGCCGAGCAGTACTTC.

V is TRBV18 and J is TRBJ1-3; D not certain. The CDR3 has 14 residues. V was clipped by 3 bases and J by 2 bases, with 8 bases between them. Germline CDR1 reads KGHSH; CDR2 reads LQKENI. CDR3 coding DNA: TGTGCCAGCTCACCTGGCAGGACTGGAAACACCATATATTTT. Amino acids: CASSPGRTGNTIYF. The full variable domain, completed using reference TRBV18 and TRBJ1-3, is NAGVMQNPRHLVRRRGQEARLRCSPMKGHSHVYWYRQLPEEGLKFMVYLQKENIIDESGMPKERFSAEFPKEGPSILRIQQVVRGDSAAYFCASSPGRTGNTIYFGEGSWLTVV.

This clonotype was seen a few times. V usage is TRBV6-1 and J usage is TRBJ1-2; 7 bases agree with TRBD1. This CDR3 contains 15 residues. J gave up 6 bases and V 5 bases, and 12 bases lay outside the gene matches. Germline CDR1 and CDR2: MNHNS and SASEGT. The CDR3 region has the DNA TGTGCCAGCAGTCTGGGCGGAGGGGGCTCCGATGGCTACACCTTC. It yields the protein CASSLGGGGSDGYTF.